The entry below gives a single TCR beta chain sequence along with its context. The sample belongs to a study of shared clonotypes between healthy human individuals. Across the whole study: Donor ages ranged 18 to 49 years: two women, a few men.

The authors' processing: Junction-only immunoSEQ data arrived without quality scores, meaning filtering differed. Only in-frame clones appear in the TCRdb table, and some are missing; sequencing was by immunoSEQ multiplex PCR. D and trimming were read from the DNA, whereas the V and J calls and clone size are those reported in that table. Altogether some 2,400,000 clones are present, about 94% being singletons, with the ten largest covering approximately 0.13%. Memory CD4+ cells were the fraction left after CD45RA+ naive selection. The receptor's source is a man younger than 35 in good health. Sample: naive CD4+ T cells sorted from blood. Subset described: CD45RA+ positively selected.

This CDR3 is CASSPPGVGADTQYF. As DNA, the CDR3 is TGTGCCAGCAGCCCCCCCGGGGTAGGTGCAGATACGCAGTATTTT. The chain carries TRBV5-6 and TRBJ2-3; weak D call: TRBD2 (5 bases). CDR1 and CDR2 (germline): SGHDT, YYEEEE. V shed 4 bases and J shed 4 bases, with 16 bases lying between them. CDR3 length equals 15 residues.